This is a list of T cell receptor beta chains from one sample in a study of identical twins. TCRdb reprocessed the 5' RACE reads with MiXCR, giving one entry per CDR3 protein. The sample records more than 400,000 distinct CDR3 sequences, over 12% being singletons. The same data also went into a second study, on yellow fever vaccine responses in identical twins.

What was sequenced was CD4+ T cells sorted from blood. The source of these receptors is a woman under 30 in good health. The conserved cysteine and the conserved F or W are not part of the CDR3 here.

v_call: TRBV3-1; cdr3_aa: ASSRGSGANEQF
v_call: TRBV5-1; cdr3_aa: ASSPDGDGTEAF
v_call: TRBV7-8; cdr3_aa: ASSLEQGSSPLH
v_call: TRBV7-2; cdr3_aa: ASSLARGNRGETQY
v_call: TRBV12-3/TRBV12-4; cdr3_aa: ASSLAGGLTGELF
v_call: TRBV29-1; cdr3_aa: SVIGKPGAQY
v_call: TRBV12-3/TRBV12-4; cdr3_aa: ASSTQGFNYGYT
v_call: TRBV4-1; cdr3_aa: ASSQGLPSTDTQY
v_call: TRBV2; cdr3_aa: ASIFGLAGGLAKNIQY
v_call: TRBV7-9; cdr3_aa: ASSPKTWVNTGELF
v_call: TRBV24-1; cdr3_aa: ATSDPDRSYEQY
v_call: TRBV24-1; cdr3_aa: ATSDLASGKDEQF
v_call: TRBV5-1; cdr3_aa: ASRSQQGGYEKLF
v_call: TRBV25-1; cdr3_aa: ASSDRTGGLRETQY
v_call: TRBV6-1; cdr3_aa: ASSAVWIREQF
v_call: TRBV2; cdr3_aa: ASETGAEQF
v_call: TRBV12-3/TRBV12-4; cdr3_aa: ASSTGTSGSSAYEQY
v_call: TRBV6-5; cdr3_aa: ASSYSIAGGYNEQF
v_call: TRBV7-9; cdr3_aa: ASSTWDIAKNIQY
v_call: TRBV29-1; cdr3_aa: RSGSQPQH
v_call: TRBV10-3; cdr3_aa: ATSGQGLSYEQY
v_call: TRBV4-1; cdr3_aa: ASSQSGRTYNEQF
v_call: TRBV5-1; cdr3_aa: ASSLGNLLAGVQETQY
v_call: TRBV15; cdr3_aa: ATSRDIGFNEQF
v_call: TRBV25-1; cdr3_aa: ASSEYTGYSYNEQF
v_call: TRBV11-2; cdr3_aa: ASSLVVAGSTDTQY
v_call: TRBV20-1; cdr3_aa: SARDGNSRETQY
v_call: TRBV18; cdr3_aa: ASSLQTGELF
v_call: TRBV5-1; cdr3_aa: ASSPGLAHTSYEQY
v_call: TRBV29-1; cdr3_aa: SATAGGSGANVLT
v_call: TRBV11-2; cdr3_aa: ASSFRQGARGGTDTQY
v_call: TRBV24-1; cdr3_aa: ATSGSLSDRNQETQY
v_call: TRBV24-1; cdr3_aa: ATSEASSAGRDNEQF
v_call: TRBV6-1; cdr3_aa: ASTRAGGAGEQF
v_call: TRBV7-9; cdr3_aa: ASSLGQAGNTEAF
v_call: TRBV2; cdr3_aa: ASSPGQGVYQETQY
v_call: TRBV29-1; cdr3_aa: SVLQTRGGELF
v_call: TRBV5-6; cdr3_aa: ASSILAVKNNEQF
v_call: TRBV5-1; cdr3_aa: ASSLPSPPGQGANSYNEQF
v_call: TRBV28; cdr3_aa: ASSSHRTGGLTDTQY
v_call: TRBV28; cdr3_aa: ASSSQGEPLGYT
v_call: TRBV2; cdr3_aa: ASSERELGSYEQY
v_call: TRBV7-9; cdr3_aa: ASSSGRATEAF
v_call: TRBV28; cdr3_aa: ASSPWPVELF
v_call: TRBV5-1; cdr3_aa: ASSSPGQGQDTQY
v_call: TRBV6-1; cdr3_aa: ASSRSGTTYNEQF
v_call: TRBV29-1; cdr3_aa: SVGQANQPQH
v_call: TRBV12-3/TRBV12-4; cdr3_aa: ASSRARGKNSPLH